This record looks at one T cell receptor beta chain sequence and its context. The antigen is undetermined. This sample is drawn from a study of cytomegalovirus exposure and HLA in healthy donors. Whole-study context: A later analysis reported the same platform for the 90 to 150 validation repertoires and the roughly 700 first-cohort repertoires. General observations from the study: In vitro assays verified that three CMV-associated chains recognized CMV antigens specifically. Cytomegalovirus-associated TCR beta chains were listed, numbering some 180.

The data were produced by immunoSEQ multiplex PCR, yet TCRdb's version contains in-frame clones alone and is incomplete. The table shows about 120,000 clones, with more than 75% occurring only once. CDR1 and CDR2 from the germline V gene are SEHNR and FQNEAQ (reference sequence). V dropped 0 bases and J dropped 9 bases, with 12 bases sitting between them. The CDR3 length is 14 residues. V is TRBV7-9 and J is TRBJ2-1, with D possibly TRBD1 on 5 matching bases. Sequencing was performed on PBMCs. The origin of this receptor is a woman between 25 and 40 years old in good health and CMV-seronegative. CDR3 DNA sequence: TGTGCCAGCAGCTTAGCGCCAGATAGGGGTGAGCAGTTCTTC. This sequence encodes CASSLAPDRGEQFF.